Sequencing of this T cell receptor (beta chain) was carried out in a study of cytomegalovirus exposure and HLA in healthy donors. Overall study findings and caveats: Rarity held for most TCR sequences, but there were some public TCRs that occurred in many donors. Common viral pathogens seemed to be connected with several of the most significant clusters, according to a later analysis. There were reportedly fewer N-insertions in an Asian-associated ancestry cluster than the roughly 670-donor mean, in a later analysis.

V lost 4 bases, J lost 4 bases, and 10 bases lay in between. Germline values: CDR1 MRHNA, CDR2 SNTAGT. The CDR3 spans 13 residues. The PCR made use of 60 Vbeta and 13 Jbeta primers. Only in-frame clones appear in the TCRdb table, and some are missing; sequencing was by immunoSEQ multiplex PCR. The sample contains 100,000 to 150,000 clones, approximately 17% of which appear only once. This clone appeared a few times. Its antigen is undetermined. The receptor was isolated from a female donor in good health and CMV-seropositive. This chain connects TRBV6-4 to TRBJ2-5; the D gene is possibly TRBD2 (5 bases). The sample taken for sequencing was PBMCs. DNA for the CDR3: TGTGCCAGCAGTGTTTTGGCGGGAGAGACCCAGTACTTC. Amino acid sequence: CASSVLAGETQYF.